The T cell receptor (beta chain) under discussion was sequenced for a study of cytomegalovirus exposure and HLA in healthy donors. Sampled while nominally healthy, donors likely had unrecorded immune exposures. Study-level points and caveats: Segments of the TCR beta V type were, in most cases, productive about 90% or about 30% of the time in an earlier analysis. A later analysis reportedly found fewer N-insertions in an Asian-associated ancestry cluster than the roughly 670-donor mean. A later analysis showed TCR association rates differing by HLA locus, peaking at DRB1 and lowest at HLA-C.

Comments on this clone: Its specificity is not known.

With 3 bases clipped from V and 4 bases from J, the junction kept 6 bases outside the gene matches. The CDR3 totals 15 residues. Germline V lookup: CDR1 SGHTA, CDR2 FQGNSA. Vbeta (60) and Jbeta (13) primers were used in the PCR. Only in-frame clones appear in the TCRdb table, and some are missing; sequencing was by immunoSEQ multiplex PCR. There are around 200,000 clones in the sample; around 83% occur only once, and around 1.2% lies in the top ten. The chain combines TRBV7-2 with TRBJ2-3; 8 positions match TRBD2. The sample was PBMCs. This clonotype was sampled from a girl between 2 and 10 years old in good health and CMV-seropositive. The CDR3, as DNA: TGTGCCAGCAGCTTTGATTCGGGGGGGGCAGATACGCAGTATTTT. Its protein is CASSFDSGGADTQYF.